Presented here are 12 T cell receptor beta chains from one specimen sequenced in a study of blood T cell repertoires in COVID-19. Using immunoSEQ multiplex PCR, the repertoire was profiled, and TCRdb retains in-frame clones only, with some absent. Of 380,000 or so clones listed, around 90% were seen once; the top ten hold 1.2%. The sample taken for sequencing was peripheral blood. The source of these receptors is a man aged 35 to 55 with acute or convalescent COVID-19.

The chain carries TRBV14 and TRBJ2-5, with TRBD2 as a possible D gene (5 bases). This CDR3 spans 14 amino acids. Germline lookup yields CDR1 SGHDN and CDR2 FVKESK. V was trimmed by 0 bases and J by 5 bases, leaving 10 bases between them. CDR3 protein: CASSQDSAGETQYF. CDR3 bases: TGTGCCAGCAGCCAAGATTCTGCGGGTGAGACCCAGTACTTC.

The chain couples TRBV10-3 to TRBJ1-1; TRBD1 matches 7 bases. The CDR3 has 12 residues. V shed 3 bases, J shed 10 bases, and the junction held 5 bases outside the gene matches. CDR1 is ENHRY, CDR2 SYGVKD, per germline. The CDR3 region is CAISDRTGGAFF. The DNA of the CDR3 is TGTGCCATCAGTGACAGGACAGGCGGAGCTTTCTTT.

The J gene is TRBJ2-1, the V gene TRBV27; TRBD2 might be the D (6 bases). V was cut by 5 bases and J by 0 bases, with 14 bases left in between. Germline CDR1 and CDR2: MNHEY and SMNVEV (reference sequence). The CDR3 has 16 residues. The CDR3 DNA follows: TGTGCCAGCAGTAGAAGCCTAGCGAGCTCCTACAATGAGCAGTTCTTC. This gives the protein CASSRSLASSYNEQFF.

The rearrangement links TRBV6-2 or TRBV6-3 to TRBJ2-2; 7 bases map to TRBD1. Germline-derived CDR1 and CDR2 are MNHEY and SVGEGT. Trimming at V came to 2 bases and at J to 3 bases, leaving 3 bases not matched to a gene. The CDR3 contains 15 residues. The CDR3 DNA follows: TGTGCCAGCAGTTACAGGGGGCGTCACACCGGGGAGCTGTTTTTT. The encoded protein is CASSYRGRHTGELFF.

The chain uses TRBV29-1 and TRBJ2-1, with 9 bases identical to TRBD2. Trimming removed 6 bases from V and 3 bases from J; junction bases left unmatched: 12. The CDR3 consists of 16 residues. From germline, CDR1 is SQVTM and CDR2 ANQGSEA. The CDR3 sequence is CSVLGLAGVLYNEQFF. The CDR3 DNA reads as TGCAGCGTCTTGGGGTTAGCGGGAGTCCTCTACAATGAGCAGTTCTTC.

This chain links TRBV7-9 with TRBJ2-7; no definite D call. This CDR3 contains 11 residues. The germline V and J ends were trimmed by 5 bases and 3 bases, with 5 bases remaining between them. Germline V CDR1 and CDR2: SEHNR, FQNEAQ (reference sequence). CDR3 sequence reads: CASSRNYEQYF. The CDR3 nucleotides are TGTGCCAGCAGCCGTAACTACGAGCAGTACTTC.

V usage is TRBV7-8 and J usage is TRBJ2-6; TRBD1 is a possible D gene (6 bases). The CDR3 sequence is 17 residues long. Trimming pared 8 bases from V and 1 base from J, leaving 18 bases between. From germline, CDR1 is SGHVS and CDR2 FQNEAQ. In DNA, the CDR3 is TGTGCCAGCCGATCGAACAGGGTAGAGTCTGGGGCCAACGTCCTGACTTTC. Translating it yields CASRSNRVESGANVLTF.

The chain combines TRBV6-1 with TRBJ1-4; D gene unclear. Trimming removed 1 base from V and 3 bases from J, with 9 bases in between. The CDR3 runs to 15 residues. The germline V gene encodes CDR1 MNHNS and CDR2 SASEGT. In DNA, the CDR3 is TGTGCCAGCAGTGAAGTTAGCCGCTCTAATGAAAAACTGTTTTTT. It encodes CASSEVSRSNEKLFF.

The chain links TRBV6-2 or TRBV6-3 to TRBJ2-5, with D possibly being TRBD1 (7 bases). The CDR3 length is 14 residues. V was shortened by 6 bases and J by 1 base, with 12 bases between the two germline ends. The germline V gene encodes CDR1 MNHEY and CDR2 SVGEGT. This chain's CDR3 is CASSHRGGQETQYF. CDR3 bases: TGTGCCAGCAGCCACAGGGGAGGCCAAGAGACCCAGTACTTC.

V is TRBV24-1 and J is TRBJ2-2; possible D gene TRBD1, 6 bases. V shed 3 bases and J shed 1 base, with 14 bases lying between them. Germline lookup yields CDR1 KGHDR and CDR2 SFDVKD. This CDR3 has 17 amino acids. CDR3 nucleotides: TGTGCCACCAGTGATCCGTTCGGGACAAGGAACACCGGGGAGCTGTTTTTT. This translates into CATSDPFGTRNTGELFF.

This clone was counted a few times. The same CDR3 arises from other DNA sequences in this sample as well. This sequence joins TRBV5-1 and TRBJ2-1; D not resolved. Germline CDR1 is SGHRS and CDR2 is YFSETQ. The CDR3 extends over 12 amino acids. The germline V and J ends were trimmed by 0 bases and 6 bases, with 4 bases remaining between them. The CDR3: CASSLAGNEQFF. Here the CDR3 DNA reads TGCGCCAGCAGCTTGGCCGGCAATGAGCAGTTCTTC.

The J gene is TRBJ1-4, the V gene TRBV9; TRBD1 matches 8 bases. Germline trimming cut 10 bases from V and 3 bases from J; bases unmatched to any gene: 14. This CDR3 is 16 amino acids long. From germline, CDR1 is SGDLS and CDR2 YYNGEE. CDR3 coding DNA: TGTGCCGGGAGGGGAGACAGGGGTTTAGCTAATGAAAAACTGTTTTTT. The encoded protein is CAGRGDRGLANEKLFF.